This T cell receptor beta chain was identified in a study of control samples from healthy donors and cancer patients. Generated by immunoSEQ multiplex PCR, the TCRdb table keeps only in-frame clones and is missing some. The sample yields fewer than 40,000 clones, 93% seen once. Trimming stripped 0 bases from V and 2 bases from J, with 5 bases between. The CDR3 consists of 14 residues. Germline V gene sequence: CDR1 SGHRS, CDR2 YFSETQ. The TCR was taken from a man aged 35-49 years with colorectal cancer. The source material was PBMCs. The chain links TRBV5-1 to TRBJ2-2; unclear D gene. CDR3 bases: TGCGCCAGCAGCTTGGCTGCCAACACCGGGGAGCTGTTTTTT. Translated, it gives CASSLAANTGELFF.